The sequence of this TCR beta chain was determined in a study of identical twins. The CDR3 contains 15 residues. CDR1 and CDR2 (germline): SGHKS, YYEKEE (reference sequence). V dropped 4 bases and J dropped 5 bases, with 16 bases sitting between them. Each CDR3 protein is one row after TCRdb ran MiXCR on the 5' RACE reads. The table lists 1,800,000 or so distinct CDR3 sequences, about 32% of them singletons. General study points: Twins' excess sharing was less marked for out-of-frame beta sequences. Rather than following the same donors, the conclusions depended on cross-sectional statistical analysis.

In regard to this clonotype: As yet, its antigen is unknown.

The sequence was obtained from a newborn girl in good health. The sequencing input was cord blood. The chain employs TRBV5-5 and TRBJ1-3, with a possible D match to TRBD1 (6 bases). CDR3 bases: TGTGCCAGCAGCCGGATGACAGGTCTTCGAAACACCATATATTTT. As protein: CASSRMTGLRNTIYF.